One and the same sample provided the 9 T cell receptor beta chains below, sequenced in a study of control samples from healthy donors and cancer patients. Data came from immunoSEQ multiplex PCR; TCRdb stores just in-frame clones and leaves some out. This sample has 98,000 or so clones, with approximately 84% found just once. Material for sequencing was blood. These receptors were collected from a man younger than 30 in good health.

The CDR3 nucleotides read TGTGCCAGCTCACTCAGCCTGGGACACCTCTCTGGAAACACCATATATTTT. This sequence encodes CASSLSLGHLSGNTIYF. V and J are TRBV18 and TRBJ1-3, with TRBD1 as a possible D gene (6 bases). From germline, CDR1 is KGHSH and CDR2 LQKENI. The ends were cut back, 4 bases at V and 0 bases at J, with 16 bases in the middle. The CDR3 loop spans 17 amino acids.

Concerning this clone itself: As the CDR3 is not closed by the conserved phenylalanine or tryptophan, this likely results from a read error. Because the CDR3's place on the DNA is in doubt, the DNA is left out and the CDR3 is given as listed by TCRdb. This chain joins TRBV30 and TRBJ1-1. Both ends counted, the CDR3 spans 14 residues. Germline V gives CDR1 GTSNPN, CDR2 SVGIG (reference sequence). CDR3 residues: CAWSVGLGDVFLPR.

J is TRBJ2-2 and V is TRBV4-2; 13 bases are a match to TRBD2. The CDR3 loop spans 18 amino acids. V dropped 4 bases and J dropped 0; count of bases not matched to a gene: 5. Germline CDR1 is LGHNA and CDR2 is YNFKEQ. CDR3 DNA sequence: TGTGCCAGCAGCCGATCACTAGCGGGGGGGACGAACACCGGGGAGCTGTTTTTT. Translating gives CASSRSLAGGTNTGELFF.

CDR3 sequence reads: CASSFRGNTEAFF. CDR3 DNA sequence: TGTGCCAGCAGTTTTAGGGGAAACACTGAAGCTTTCTTT. The V call is TRBV12-3 or TRBV12-4, the J call TRBJ1-1; a weak D match, TRBD1 (5 bases). The CDR3 runs 13 residues. Trimming took off 3 bases at V and 2 bases at J, with 7 bases between the two ends.

Points on this clone: The same CDR3 arises from other DNA sequences in this sample as well. V is TRBV5-4 and J is TRBJ1-2; D possibly corresponds to TRBD1 (6 bases). Germline V CDR1 and CDR2: SGHNT, YYREEE (reference sequence). CDR3 size: 15 residues. Trimming cost V 4 bases and J 0 bases, with 13 bases left between them. CDR3 coding DNA: TGTGCCAGCAGCCTAGGGGGGGTAACTAACTATGGCTACACCTTC. Translated, it gives CASSLGGVTNYGYTF.

V gene TRBV6-2 or TRBV6-3 combines with J gene TRBJ1-4, with D hard to call. The CDR3 loop spans 13 amino acids. Germline V gene lookup returns CDR1 MNHEY and CDR2 SVGEGT. Deletions cut 5 bases from V and 8 bases from J, with 12 bases between. The CDR3 DNA reads as TGTGCCAGCAGTACTTGGTTGAGAGAAAAACTGTTTTTT. This translates into CASSTWLREKLFF.

The J gene is TRBJ2-1, the V gene TRBV24-1, with 7 bases lining up with TRBD1. This CDR3 has 16 residues. CDR1 and CDR2 (germline): KGHDR, SFDVKD. V lost 3 bases, J lost 2 bases, and 6 bases stayed unmatched. CDR3 residues: CATSDLNRGPYNEQFF. The DNA of the CDR3 is TGTGCCACCAGTGATCTGAACAGGGGACCCTACAATGAGCAGTTCTTC.

The rearrangement links TRBV19 to TRBJ2-3; 8 bases agree with TRBD1. The CDR3 has 18 amino acids. CDR1 LNHDA and CDR2 SQIVND come from the germline V gene (reference sequence). Losses at the gene ends were 7 bases for V and 6 bases for J; bases not matched to a gene: 21. The CDR3 bases are TGTGCCAGTACAGAGTCGAGACAGGGGAAAAAAGGATTGGATACGCAGTATTTT. This gives the protein CASTESRQGKKGLDTQYF.

This chain connects TRBV6-5 to TRBJ2-6, with D uncertain. V lost 6 bases, J lost 0 bases, and 9 bases lay in between. CDR3 size: 15 residues. Germline loops: CDR1 MNHEY, CDR2 SVGAGI. CDR3 loop: CASSPSYSGANVLTF. DNA of the CDR3: TGTGCCAGCAGCCCGTCCTACTCTGGGGCCAACGTCCTGACTTTC.